Each of the 9 T cell receptor beta chains below was sequenced from the same sample in a study of cytomegalovirus exposure and HLA in healthy donors. Primers for the PCR totalled 60 Vbeta and 13 Jbeta. Generated by immunoSEQ multiplex PCR, the TCRdb table keeps only in-frame clones and is missing some. This sample carries roughly 180,000 clones, 82% of them seen once, and the ten largest clones take 1.5%. Sequenced: PBMCs. These receptor sequences come from a man aged 35 to 55 in good health and CMV-seronegative.

The chain is built from TRBV7-8 and TRBJ1-1, with D perhaps matching TRBD1 (6 bases). V was pared by 5 bases and J by 1 base, with 14 bases between. Germline CDR1 reads SGHVS; CDR2 reads FQNEAQ. The CDR3 runs 15 residues. The CDR3 DNA sequence: TGTGCCAGCAGCCCCTTCTCGACAGGGAACACTGAAGCTTTCTTT. Protein product: CASSPFSTGNTEAFF. The entire variable domain, with the rest obtained from reference TRBV7-8 and TRBJ1-1, is as follows: GAGVSQSPRYKVAKRGQDVALRCDPISGHVSLFWYQQALGQGPEFLTYFQNEAQLDKSGLPSDRFFAERPEGSVSTLKIQRTQQEDSAVYLCASSPFSTGNTEAFFGQGTRLTVV.

The chain couples TRBV28 to TRBJ2-5; TRBD1 aligns across 8 bases. Germline V CDR1 and CDR2: MDHEN, SYDVKM. J gave up 5 bases and V 3 bases, and 8 bases lay outside the gene matches. The CDR3 loop spans 15 amino acids. CDR3 sequence: CASSFSRQGSETQYF. The CDR3 DNA follows: TGTGCCAGCAGTTTCTCTCGACAGGGGAGTGAGACCCAGTACTTC. Full variable domain (outside the CDR3, taken from reference TRBV28 and TRBJ2-5): DVKVTQSSRYLVKRTGEKVFLECVQDMDHENMFWYRQDPGLGLRLIYFSYDVKMKEKGDIPEGYSVSREKKERFSLILESASTNQTSMYLCASSFSRQGSETQYFGPGTRLLVL.

There are a few counts of this clone. The chain links TRBV7-9 to TRBJ2-1, with TRBD1 matching 10 bases. The V and J ends lost 6 bases and 3 bases, in that order; junction bases with no gene match: 5. The CDR3 loop spans 15 amino acids. The germline gives CDR1 SEHNR, CDR2 FQNEAQ (reference sequence). The CDR3 region is CASRPWTGGYNEQFF. The CDR3 DNA sequence: TGTGCCAGCAGACCTTGGACAGGGGGCTACAATGAGCAGTTCTTC.

The chain has TRBV5-1 and TRBJ2-2, with 10 positions matching TRBD2. The trim removed 7 bases at V and 5 bases at J, leaving 8 bases unmatched. This CDR3 has 15 residues. Germline CDR1 reads SGHRS; CDR2 reads YFSETQ. The CDR3 bases are TGCGCCAGCTTTAGCGGGGGGCCGGTTACCGGGGAGCTGTTTTTT. This sequence encodes CASFSGGPVTGELFF.

The V call is TRBV29-1, the J call TRBJ2-7, with D possibly matching TRBD2 (6 bases). CDR3 length: 12 amino acids. The V gene's germline CDR1 is SQVTM and CDR2 ANQGSEA. The V and J ends lost 1 base and 2 bases respectively, with 6 bases between them. For the CDR3, the DNA is TGCAGCGTTGAAGGGGGGGCCTACGAGCAGTACTTC. Residues: CSVEGGAYEQYF.

V and J are TRBV4-1 and TRBJ1-1; a possible D gene is TRBD1 (5 bases). Germline V gene sequence: CDR1 MGHRA, CDR2 YSYEKL. This CDR3 is 15 amino acids long. Trimming shortened V by 0 bases and J by 5 bases, and 13 bases separated the two germline ends. CDR3 DNA: TGCGCCAGCAGCCAAGAGTGGGCGCGGGGGACTGAAGCTTTCTTT. Protein product: CASSQEWARGTEAFF.

The chain has TRBV18 and TRBJ1-5; 12 nucleotides agree with TRBD1. CDR1 is KGHSH, CDR2 LQKENI, per germline. V was pared by 3 bases and J by 6 bases, with 6 bases of the junction left unmatched. The CDR3 totals 16 residues. As DNA, the CDR3 is TGTGCCAGCTCACCCCCCGGGACAGGGGGCCCTCAGCCCCAGCATTTT. It specifies CASSPPGTGGPQPQHF.

The rearrangement uses TRBV7-8 and TRBJ2-5; D not certain. The CDR3 length is 12 residues. Trimming removed 5 bases from V and 5 bases from J, with 9 bases in between. CDR1 is SGHVS, CDR2 FQNEAQ, per germline. In nucleotides, the CDR3 is TGTGCCAGCAGCCTAACGCCGGAGACCCAGTACTTC. It encodes CASSLTPETQYF.

About this clone: A read error may account for a junction end that differs from germline. The chain uses TRBV7-9 and TRBJ2-5; 11 bases are shared with TRBD2. The germline V gene has CDR1 SEHNR and CDR2 FQNEAQ (reference sequence). This CDR3 is built from 18 residues. The CDR3 region has the DNA TGTTCCAGCAGCTCGAGACAGTTGACTAGCGGGGTCCAAGAGACCCAGTACTTC. Translated: CSSSSRQLTSGVQETQYF.